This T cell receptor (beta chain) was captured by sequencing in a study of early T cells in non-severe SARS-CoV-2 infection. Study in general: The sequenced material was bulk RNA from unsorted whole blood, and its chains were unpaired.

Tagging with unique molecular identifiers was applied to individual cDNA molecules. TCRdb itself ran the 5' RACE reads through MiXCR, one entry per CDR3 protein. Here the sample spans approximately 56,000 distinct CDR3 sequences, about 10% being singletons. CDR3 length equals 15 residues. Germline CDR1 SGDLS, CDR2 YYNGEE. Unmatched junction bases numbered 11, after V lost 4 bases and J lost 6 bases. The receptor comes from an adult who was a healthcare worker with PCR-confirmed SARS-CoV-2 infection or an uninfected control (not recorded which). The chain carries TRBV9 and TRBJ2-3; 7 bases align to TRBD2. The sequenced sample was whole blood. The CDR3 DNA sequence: TGTGCCAGCAGCATCCAGCCAGCGGGGCGGGATACGCAGTATTTT. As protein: CASSIQPAGRDTQYF.